A selection of T cell receptor beta chains follows, all from one sample in a study of cytomegalovirus exposure and HLA in healthy donors. Data came from immunoSEQ multiplex PCR; TCRdb stores just in-frame clones and leaves some out. The repertoire holds roughly 99,000 clones, over 70% seen once, with around 2.3% in the top ten. The sequenced sample consisted of PBMCs. All receptors come from a young man in good health and CMV-seronegative. Both conserved end residues are part of each CDR3. D genes are given only for firm matches. Size is stated for part of the rows, as once, few or many counts, or as a class when the clone is expanded.

TRBJ2-3 - TRBV25-1 - CASSESFDTQYF TGTGCCAGCAGTGAATCTTTCGATACGCAGTATTTT
TRBJ1-1 - TRBV30 - CAWSPQGTRNTEAFF TGTGCCTGGAGCCCGCAGGGAACGAGGAACACTGAAGCTTTCTTT
TRBJ1-5 - TRBV7-2 - CASSLEGANNQPQHF TGTGCCAGCAGCTTAGAAGGGGCCAACAATCAGCCCCAGCATTTT
TRBJ2-1 - TRBV6-5 TRBD2 CASSRGTSGISEQFF TGTGCCAGCTCAAGGGGGACTAGCGGGATAAGTGAGCAGTTCTTC
TRBJ2-7 - TRBV7-9 TRBD1 CASSLSVSGYRGDEQYF TGTGCCAGCAGCTTATCAGTTTCGGGGTACAGGGGGGACGAGCAGTACTTC
TRBJ1-1 once TRBV9 - CASSPGGGAGDTEAFF TGTGCCAGCAGCCCCGGTGGGGGTGCGGGGGACACTGAAGCTTTCTTT
TRBJ2-7 - TRBV6-1 - CASSVEGLYEQYF TGTGCCAGCAGTGTAGAGGGCCTCTACGAGCAGTACTTC
TRBJ2-7 - TRBV5-1 - CASSLEQGRTSYEQYF TGCGCCAGCAGCTTGGAGCAGGGGCGCACGTCGTACGAGCAGTACTTC
TRBJ2-5 once TRBV5-6 TRBD2 CASSLEVAGGPTAETQYF TGTGCCAGCAGCTTGGAAGTAGCGGGAGGACCCACCGCAGAGACCCAGTACTTC
TRBJ2-2 - TRBV5-1 - CASSPSPGFF TGCGCCAGCAGTCCTAGTCCTGGGTTTTTT
TRBJ2-5 - TRBV18 - CASSTGGRQETQYF TGTGCCAGCTCGACGGGCGGGCGCCAAGAGACCCAGTACTTC
TRBJ2-5 - TRBV6-1 - CASSLNGPQSETQYF TGTGCCAGCAGCCTCAATGGGCCACAATCGGAGACCCAGTACTTC
TRBJ2-7 - TRBV6-5 TRBD2 CASRRTSGSSYEQYF TGTGCCAGCAGACGCACTAGCGGGAGCTCCTACGAGCAGTACTTC
TRBJ1-2 - TRBV7-9 - CASTLPGGPDGYTF TGTGCCAGCACCCTACCCGGGGGGCCGGATGGCTACACCTTC
TRBJ1-1 - TRBV6-4 - CASSEQRNTEAFF TGTGCCAGCAGTGAACAGAGGAACACTGAAGCTTTCTTT
TRBJ2-5 - TRBV28 TRBD2 CASNGGVGETQYF TGTGCCAGTAACGGGGGGGTTGGAGAGACCCAGTACTTC
TRBJ2-7 - TRBV10-2 - CASSKSARGNIYEQYF TGCGCCAGCAGTAAATCAGCACGCGGAAATATCTACGAGCAGTACTTC
TRBJ1-2 - TRBV6-1 - CASSDEVRYTF TGTGCCAGCAGTGACGAGGTGCGCTACACCTTC
TRBJ2-1 - TRBV5-1 - CASSLTDNEQFF TGCGCCAGCAGCTTGACGGACAATGAGCAGTTCTTC
TRBJ1-1 - TRBV28 TRBD1 CASSLGTGLGTEAFF TGTGCCAGCAGTTTAGGGACAGGGTTGGGCACTGAAGCTTTCTTT
TRBJ1-2 - TRBV29-1 TRBD1 CSVEDNHRGGDGYTF TGCAGCGTTGAAGATAACCACAGGGGGGGGGATGGCTACACCTTC
TRBJ2-3 - TRBV5-1 - CASSLGAPGSDTQYF TGCGCCAGCAGCTTAGGGGCTCCCGGCTCGGATACGCAGTATTTT
TRBJ2-7 - TRBV11-2 - CASSLNRGSYEQYF TGTGCCAGCAGCTTAAATCGGGGGTCCTACGAGCAGTACTTC
TRBJ2-7 - TRBV2 TRBD1 CASRPVDRDSYEQYF TGTGCCAGCAGACCGGTAGACAGGGATAGTTACGAGCAGTACTTC
TRBJ2-1 - TRBV7-2 - CASSLGHVDEQFF TGTGCCAGCAGCTTAGGACATGTGGATGAGCAGTTCTTC
TRBJ2-5 - TRBV19 - CASSIPGWETQYF TGTGCCAGTAGTATCCCAGGGTGGGAGACCCAGTACTTC
TRBJ1-1 - TRBV11-2 - CASSHSRNTEAFF TGTGCCAGCAGCCATAGTAGGAACACTGAAGCTTTCTTT
TRBJ2-1 - TRBV27 TRBD2 CASSFRGRVNEQFF TGTGCCAGCAGTTTTCGCGGGAGAGTCAATGAGCAGTTCTTC
TRBJ1-1 once TRBV4-2 - CASSHPAEVVTEAFF TGTGCCAGCAGCCATCCGGCGGAGGTCGTCACTGAAGCTTTCTTT
TRBJ1-5 - TRBV7-2 - CASSRGTPGGQPQHF TGTGCCAGCAGCCGCGGGACCCCCGGCGGTCAGCCCCAGCATTTT
TRBJ2-2 - TRBV29-1 - CSVERESNTGELFF TGCAGCGTTGAAAGAGAATCGAACACCGGGGAGCTGTTTTTT
TRBJ1-1 - TRBV29-1 - CSAFRDKNTEAFF TGCAGCGCCTTCCGGGACAAGAACACTGAAGCTTTCTTT
TRBJ1-1 few TRBV14 - CASSQDRETEAFF TGTGCCAGCAGCCAAGATCGGGAGACTGAAGCTTTCTTT
TRBJ2-7 - TRBV6-5 - CASGVGPEQYF TGTGCCAGCGGTGTGGGGCCTGAGCAGTACTTC
TRBJ1-5 - TRBV6-5 TRBD1 CASRTGYGNQPQHF TGTGCCAGCAGGACAGGGTATGGCAATCAGCCCCAGCATTTT
TRBJ2-5 - TRBV19 - CASSVVGGPGETQYF TGTGCCAGTAGTGTGGTGGGGGGGCCGGGGGAGACCCAGTACTTC
TRBJ2-1 - TRBV6-1 TRBD1 CAGSSGQARNEQFF TGTGCCGGATCGTCGGGACAGGCCAGGAATGAGCAGTTCTTC
TRBJ1-1 - TRBV2 TRBD1 CASSDEGQLTEAFF TGTGCCAGCAGTGACGAGGGACAGCTCACTGAAGCTTTCTTT
TRBJ1-2 few TRBV4-1 TRBD1 CASSQPGQENYGYTF TGCGCCAGCAGCCAGCCGGGACAGGAGAACTATGGCTACACCTTC
TRBJ1-1 - TRBV10-3 TRBD1 CAISESDRWRAEAFF TGTGCCATCAGTGAGTCGGACAGGTGGCGGGCTGAAGCTTTCTTT
TRBJ2-3 - TRBV19 - CASSTGSVLGPQYF TGTGCCAGTAGTACCGGGTCCGTCCTGGGTCCGCAGTATTTT
TRBJ1-2 - TRBV6-5 - CASSYGGATNYGYTF TGTGCCAGCAGTTACGGCGGGGCCACTAACTATGGCTACACCTTC
TRBJ1-5 - TRBV7-9 TRBD1 CASSPTGKNQPQHF TGTGCCAGCAGCCCGACAGGGAAGAATCAGCCCCAGCATTTT
TRBJ1-1 - TRBV7-8 - CASSLVTVNTEAFF TGTGCCAGCAGCTTAGTCACAGTGAACACTGAAGCTTTCTTT
TRBJ2-3 - TRBV15 TRBD2 CATSGTSGSTDTQYF TGTGCCACCAGCGGTACTAGCGGCTCCACAGATACGCAGTATTTT
TRBJ2-1 - TRBV6-5 - CASSYDRGNEQFF TGTGCCAGCAGTTACGATAGGGGAAATGAGCAGTTCTTC
TRBJ2-7 - TRBV4-1 TRBD2 CASSPGLAGGYEQYF TGCGCCAGCAGCCCCGGCCTAGCGGGGGGATACGAGCAGTACTTC
TRBJ2-5 - TRBV6-6 - CASTFGSPGTQYF TGTGCCAGCACCTTCGGGAGCCCGGGGACCCAGTACTTC
TRBJ2-2 few TRBV2 - CASRVQATGELFF TGTGCCAGCAGGGTTCAGGCCACCGGGGAGCTGTTTTTT
TRBJ2-5 - TRBV6-5 - CASLPRGNQETQYF TGTGCCAGTCTTCCAAGGGGGAACCAAGAGACCCAGTACTTC
TRBJ2-5 - TRBV5-1 TRBD2 CASSLLSGSTETQYF TGCGCCAGCAGCCTGCTTAGCGGGAGTACGGAGACCCAGTACTTC
TRBJ1-1 - TRBV5-6 TRBD1 CASSFYSGQGHTEAFF TGTGCCAGCAGCTTCTATTCGGGACAGGGGCACACTGAAGCTTTCTTT
TRBJ1-5 - TRBV6-1 TRBD1 CASSVGTENQPQHF TGTGCCAGCAGCGTTGGGACAGAAAATCAGCCCCAGCATTTT
TRBJ1-3 few TRBV6-1 - CASSERPQGTIYF TGTGCCAGCAGTGAAAGGCCGCAGGGCACCATATATTTT
TRBJ2-1 - TRBV13 TRBD2 CASSASGTREHEQFF TGTGCCAGCAGCGCCTCCGGGACTAGGGAGCATGAGCAGTTCTTC